Listed here are 29 T cell receptor beta chains from one sample, sequenced in a study of shared clonotypes between healthy human individuals. Sequencing was performed with immunoSEQ multiplex PCR; in TCRdb, only in-frame clones are kept and a portion is missing. Seen here are fewer than 2.5 million clones, more than 85% observed once, and the top ten hold 0.36%. The sequencing input was naive CD4+ T cells from PBMCs. Indicated subset: CD45RA+ positively selected. Every receptor here comes from a man younger than 35 in good health. Some clones in this sample may be carry-over from other donors' samples.

V gene TRBV9 combines with J gene TRBJ2-1, with D perhaps matching TRBD2 (5 bases). This CDR3 is built from 13 residues. Trimming removed 0 bases at V and 10 bases at J, with 11 bases between. Germline CDR1 reads SGDLS; CDR2 reads YYNGEE. The CDR3 protein is CASSVVWGAEQFF. CDR3 nucleotide sequence: TGTGCCAGCAGCGTAGTATGGGGAGCGGAGCAGTTCTTC.

The V and J genes are TRBV7-9 and TRBJ2-5; the match to TRBD2 covers 9 bases. This CDR3 has 15 amino acids. The germline gives CDR1 SEHNR, CDR2 FQNEAQ (reference sequence). The junction had 4 bases not matched to a gene; V was cut back by 0 bases and J by 5 bases. The CDR3: CASSLASGRGETQYF. CDR3 DNA sequence: TGTGCCAGCAGCTTAGCTAGCGGGAGAGGGGAGACCCAGTACTTC.

This clone was picked up one time. The chain uses TRBV5-1 and TRBJ2-7; 10 bases line up with TRBD2. The CDR3 sequence is 15 residues long. With V trimmed by 4 bases and J by 3 bases, 7 bases remained unmatched. Germline V gene data show CDR1 as SGHRS and CDR2 as YFSETQ. The CDR3 protein is CASSLTSGTFYEQYF. Here the CDR3 DNA reads TGCGCCAGCAGCCTCACTAGCGGGACCTTCTACGAGCAGTACTTC.

V is TRBV9 and J is TRBJ1-2; D is ambiguous. This CDR3 contains 16 residues. With 4 bases removed from V and 3 bases from J, the gap between germline ends came to 19 bases. Germline V gives CDR1 SGDLS, CDR2 YYNGEE. CDR3 nucleotide sequence: TGTGCCAGCAGCCCGAGCCCAGCCGGGTCGTACTATGGCTACACCTTC. Translating gives CASSPSPAGSYYGYTF.

The chain links TRBV21-1 to TRBJ1-3. TRBV21-1 is listed as a pseudogene. The CDR3 has 14 residues. The CDR3 is CASSVYGSENTIYF. DNA for the CDR3: TGTGCCAGCAGCGTTTACGGGTCGGAAAACACCATATATTTT.

The V call is TRBV4-1, the J call TRBJ2-7, with D uncertain. This CDR3 region has 17 residues. Trimming shortened V by 1 base and J by 0 bases, and 16 bases separated the two germline ends. Looked up from germline, CDR1 is MGHRA and CDR2 is YSYEKL. CDR3 nucleotide sequence: TGCGCCAGCAGCCAAGGGATCACAATCATGAGCTCCTACGAGCAGTACTTC. Encoded protein: CASSQGITIMSSYEQYF.

This chain joins TRBV6-5 and TRBJ2-7; D remains unclear. This CDR3 is 14 amino acids long. V lost 6 bases, J lost 0 bases, and 12 bases lay in between. The germline CDR1 and CDR2 sequences are MNHEY and SVGAGI. This CDR3 reads CASRSTKSSYEQYF. In DNA, the CDR3 is TGTGCCAGCAGGTCGACAAAGAGCTCCTACGAGCAGTACTTC.

The genes are TRBV7-8 and TRBJ1-2, with 8 bases that match TRBD1. The germline V gene encodes CDR1 SGHVS and CDR2 FQNEAQ. CDR3 length: 15 residues. The V gene end was trimmed by 3 bases and the J gene end by 2 bases; junction bases not matched to a gene: 5. The CDR3, as DNA: TGTGCCAGCAGCTTGGGGACAGGATCGAACTATGGCTACACCTTC. It specifies CASSLGTGSNYGYTF. Using reference TRBV7-8 and TRBJ1-2 for the parts outside the CDR3, the full variable domain is GAGVSQSPRYKVAKRGQDVALRCDPISGHVSLFWYQQALGQGPEFLTYFQNEAQLDKSGLPSDRFFAERPEGSVSTLKIQRTQQEDSAVYLCASSLGTGSNYGYTFGSGTRLTVV.

The V and J genes are TRBV7-9 and TRBJ2-7, with 8 nucleotides matching TRBD1. The CDR3 has 14 residues. Germline trimming cut 5 bases from V and 3 bases from J; bases unmatched to any gene: 6. Per the germline V gene, CDR1 is SEHNR and CDR2 is FQNEAQ (reference sequence). The CDR3 here is CASSHGGQVYEQYF. Here the CDR3 DNA reads TGTGCCAGCAGCCACGGGGGACAGGTCTACGAGCAGTACTTC.

V gene TRBV5-8 combines with J gene TRBJ1-4, with TRBD1 matching 11 bases. V shed 3 bases and J 1 base; nucleotides not matched to a gene: 8. Germline assignment: CDR1 SGHTS and CDR2 YDEGEE. This CDR3 has 18 amino acids. As DNA, the CDR3 is TGTGCCAGCAGCTGGAGGACAGGGGGCCTCGGAACTAATGAAAAACTGTTTTTT. Amino acid sequence: CASSWRTGGLGTNEKLFF.

J is TRBJ1-1 and V is TRBV28; 10 positions agree with TRBD1. This CDR3 is 12 amino acids long. The germline gives CDR1 MDHEN, CDR2 SYDVKM. Trimming at V came to 6 bases and at J to 11 bases, leaving 6 bases not matched to a gene. CDR3 nucleotide sequence: TGTGCCAGCAGGGACAGGGGGGCAGGGGCTTTCTTT. Translation gives CASRDRGAGAFF.

The J gene is TRBJ1-1, the V gene TRBV10-3; possible D gene TRBD1, 5 bases. Trimming shortened V by 8 bases and J by 3 bases, and 13 bases separated the two germline ends. CDR1 is ENHRY and CDR2 is SYGVKD in the germline V gene. The CDR3 consists of 13 residues. CDR3 loop: CAIGNRGDTEAFF. Here the CDR3 DNA reads TGTGCCATCGGCAACCGGGGGGACACTGAAGCTTTCTTT.

The chain couples TRBV28 to TRBJ2-5; 11 nucleotides match TRBD2. Germline V gene sequence: CDR1 MDHEN, CDR2 SYDVKM. There are 13 residues in the CDR3. The J segment lost 5 bases and the V segment lost 10 bases, leaving 6 bases of the junction unmatched. CDR3 bases: TGTGCCATCCGACTAGCGGGATTGGAGACCCAGTACTTC. Amino acid sequence: CAIRLAGLETQYF.

A remark on this clone: This same CDR3 is encoded by further DNA sequences in the sample. The CDR3 region has the DNA TGTGCCAGCAGTCCCCGGGGTACTGAAGCTTTCTTT. Its translation: CASSPRGTEAFF. The V call is TRBV28, the J call TRBJ1-1; D remains ambiguous. The V and J ends lost 5 bases and 5 bases respectively, with 9 bases between them. CDR3 length: 12 residues. CDR1 MDHEN and CDR2 SYDVKM come from the germline V gene.

J is TRBJ1-1 and V is TRBV28, with D maybe TRBD1 (6 bases). Between the trimmed V and J ends, which lost 8 bases and 7 bases, there was a span of 20 bases. This CDR3 is built from 14 residues. The germline V gene encodes CDR1 MDHEN and CDR2 SYDVKM. CDR3 nucleotide sequence: TGTGCCAGCTTATACTTGGGGGCTGGAGGTGAAGCTTTCTTT. Its protein product is CASLYLGAGGEAFF.

The rearrangement uses TRBV6-1 and TRBJ1-5, with 8 bases identical to TRBD1. V lost 4 bases and J lost 2; bases outside the gene matches: 4. CDR1 is MNHNS and CDR2 is SASEGT in the germline V gene. The CDR3 is 15 amino acids. CDR3 protein: CASSVGTGRNQPQHF. The CDR3 DNA reads TGTGCCAGCAGTGTGGGGACAGGACGCAATCAGCCCCAGCATTTT.

The gene calls are TRBV11-2 and TRBJ2-3, with D possibly being TRBD2 (5 bases). CDR1 is SGHAT and CDR2 is FQNNGV in the germline V gene. Deletions cut 2 bases from V and 0 bases from J, with 9 bases between. The CDR3 has 15 amino acids. This chain's CDR3 is CASSLQRLSTDTQYF. CDR3 sequence (DNA): TGTGCCAGCAGCTTACAGCGGCTTAGCACAGATACGCAGTATTTT.

The chain joins TRBV28 to TRBJ2-5; TRBD1 matches 12 bases. The J call is uncertain, as TRBJ2-7 better fits the DNA end. The CDR3 length is 15 residues. Germline loops: CDR1 MDHEN, CDR2 SYDVKM. CDR3 sequence reads: CASGRTGQGAVEQYF. DNA of the CDR3: TGTGCCAGCGGACGCACGGGACAGGGGGCCGTCGAGCAGTACTTC.

Here the CDR3 DNA reads TGTGCCAGCAGCCCCCGGCGGGGGGGGTCAGACACCATATATTTT. Protein product: CASSPRRGGSDTIYF. V usage is TRBV13 and J usage is TRBJ1-3, with a tentative D call TRBD1 (5 bases). This CDR3 comprises 15 residues. Trimming removed 5 bases at V and 8 bases at J, with 19 bases between. The germline V gene has CDR1 PRHDT and CDR2 FYEKMQ (reference sequence).

The chain couples TRBV6-4 to TRBJ2-3; no firm D call. The CDR3 covers 14 residues. Trimming stripped 4 bases from V and 2 bases from J, with 10 bases between. The germline V gene has CDR1 MRHNA and CDR2 SNTAGT. The CDR3 loop is CASSVTVFTDTQYF. The CDR3 coding sequence is TGTGCCAGCAGTGTAACGGTGTTCACAGATACGCAGTATTTT.

The chain recombines TRBV9 with TRBJ2-5; D tentatively fits TRBD1 or TRBD2 (5 bases each). CDR1 is SGDLS, CDR2 YYNGEE, per germline. The length of the CDR3 is 16 residues. Deletions cut 3 bases from V and 7 bases from J, with 22 bases between. CDR3 nucleotides: TGTGCCAGCAGCGAGGATTCCGGGACCGCCGGAGTGACCCAGTACTTC. Protein product: CASSEDSGTAGVTQYF.

This clone showed up just once. The chain couples TRBV30 to TRBJ2-5, with 7 bases lining up with TRBD2. This CDR3 has 18 amino acids. From germline, CDR1 is GTSNPN and CDR2 SVGIG (reference sequence). J was trimmed by 4 bases and V by 4 bases; bases with no gene match: 21. In nucleotides, the CDR3 is TGTGCCTGGACTCCGCCTTGGGGGGGGGTAACAGCCGCAGAGACCCAGTACTTC. Translated, it gives CAWTPPWGGVTAAETQYF.

The V and J genes are TRBV27 and TRBJ2-6; 8 positions agree with TRBD1. Trimming took 5 bases from V and 0 from J; bases not matched to a gene: 9. The CDR3 has 18 residues. Germline CDR1 is MNHEY and CDR2 is SMNVEV (reference sequence). The CDR3 DNA reads as TGTGCCAGCAGTCCCTCTCCAGGGGGCTACTCTGGGGCCAACGTCCTGACTTTC. Amino acids: CASSPSPGGYSGANVLTF.

This clone was seen a single time. This chain joins TRBV10-2 and TRBJ1-2; D call uncertain. V lost 6 bases to trimming and J lost 0 bases, with 11 bases between them. The CDR3 is made up of 14 amino acids. Germline V gene data show CDR1 as WSHSY and CDR2 as SAAADI. DNA for the CDR3: TGCGCCAGCAGCCAAAGACAAGCTAACTATGGCTACACCTTC. Translating gives CASSQRQANYGYTF.

The chain recombines TRBV4-3 with TRBJ2-3, with D possibly matching TRBD1 (5 bases). V dropped 1 base and J dropped 1 base, with 15 bases sitting between them. This CDR3 is built from 17 residues. CDR1 is LGHNA and CDR2 is YSLEER in the germline V gene. The CDR3 DNA is TGCGCCAGCAGCCAAGGGGGCGTCCCGATCGGCACAGATACGCAGTATTTT. It codes for CASSQGGVPIGTDTQYF.

The J gene is TRBJ2-7, the V gene TRBV14, with TRBD1 as a possible D gene (6 bases). Trimming pared 4 bases from V and 3 bases from J, leaving 13 bases between. Germline V gene sequence: CDR1 SGHDN, CDR2 FVKESK. The length of the CDR3 is 14 residues. CDR3 sequence (DNA): TGTGCCAGCAGCCCCCGCGGACAGCACTACGAGCAGTACTTC. As protein: CASSPRGQHYEQYF.

The CDR3 is CASSTGTLADTQYF. Written as DNA, the CDR3 is TGTGCCAGCAGTACCGGGACTCTCGCAGATACGCAGTATTTT. The rearrangement uses TRBV28 and TRBJ2-3; perhaps TRBD2 as D (6 bases). Trimming stripped 5 bases from V and 4 bases from J, with 13 bases between. The CDR3 has 14 residues. Germline loops: CDR1 MDHEN, CDR2 SYDVKM. The complete variable domain, with remaining parts taken from reference TRBV28 and TRBJ2-3, reads DVKVTQSSRYLVKRTGEKVFLECVQDMDHENMFWYRQDPGLGLRLIYFSYDVKMKEKGDIPEGYSVSREKKERFSLILESASTNQTSMYLCASSTGTLADTQYFGPGTRLTVL.

This chain connects TRBV7-2 to TRBJ2-7, with 7 bases matching TRBD1. Germline V lookup: CDR1 SGHTA, CDR2 FQGNSA. V shed 5 bases, J shed 0 bases, and the junction held 7 bases outside the gene matches. The CDR3 consists of 15 residues. The CDR3 region is CASSNDRTGSYEQYF. The DNA for the CDR3 is TGTGCCAGCAGCAACGATCGGACAGGCTCCTACGAGCAGTACTTC.

In regard to this clone: At one end the junction does not follow the germline gene, possibly because of a read error. The genes are TRBV28 and TRBJ2-5, with D hard to call. The CDR3 covers 9 residues. The germline CDR1 and CDR2 sequences are MDHEN and SYDVKM. CDR3 protein: CASGGPRDF. In DNA form, the CDR3 reads TGTGCCAGCGGCGGCCCCCGTGACTTC.